This is a list of T cell receptor beta chains from one sample in a study of CD8+ T cells in alopecia areata. Here immunoSEQ multiplex PCR was the method, and the copy in TCRdb shows in-frame clones only, minus some. The profile shows 20,000 or so clones, less than 70% of them singletons. This sample comprised skin, obtained at week 0. The receptor set was obtained from a human donor with alopecia areata. Both conserved end residues are part of each CDR3.

>TRBV20-1
CSAKANEQYF
>TRBV4-1
CASSPRSALFRGLNTEAFF
>TRBV5-4
CASSSVAGDQETQYF
>TRBV7-6
CASSPGQITGELFF
>TRBV7-9
CASSLAQGLEDTQYF
>TRBV7-9
CASSSVLATTSYNEQFF
>TRBV11-3
CASSSGGYTF
>TRBV4-1
CASSQGGRGFETQYF
>TRBV5-4
CASSPGTGGSDTQYF
>TRBV9
CASSLGQIPSNEQFF
>TRBV19
CASSIGEADEAFF
>TRBV19
CASSPMGVAGELFF
>TRBV5-6
CASSLGPSPNTGELFF
>TRBV15
CATSRAAWDSPLHF
>TRBV7-2
CASSLRTGTGGLNEQFF
>TRBV7-2
CASRDSSYEQYF
>TRBV10-3
CAISELVRDTQYF
>TRBV29-1
CSVVKGTNTDTQYF
>TRBV9
CASSVGGDIHEQYF
>TRBV7-8
CASSLRGAGGYNEQFF